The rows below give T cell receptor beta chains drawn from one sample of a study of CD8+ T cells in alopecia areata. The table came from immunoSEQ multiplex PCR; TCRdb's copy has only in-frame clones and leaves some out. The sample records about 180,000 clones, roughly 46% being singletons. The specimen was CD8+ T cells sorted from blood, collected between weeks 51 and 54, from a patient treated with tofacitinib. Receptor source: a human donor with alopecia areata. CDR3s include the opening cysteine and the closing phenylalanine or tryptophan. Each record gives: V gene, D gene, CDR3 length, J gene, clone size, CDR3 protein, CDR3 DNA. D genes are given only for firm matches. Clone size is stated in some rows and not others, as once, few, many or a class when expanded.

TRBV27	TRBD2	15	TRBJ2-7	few	CASSLGVAGVYEQYF	TGTGCCAGCAGTTTAGGGGTAGCGGGGGTTTACGAGCAGTACTTC
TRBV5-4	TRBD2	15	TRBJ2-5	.	CASSRGLVGSETQYF	TGTGCCAGCAGCCGGGGACTAGTGGGTTCGGAGACCCAGTACTTC
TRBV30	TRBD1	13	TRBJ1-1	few	CAWSQTGASEAFF	TGTGCCTGGAGCCAGACAGGGGCCTCTGAAGCTTTCTTT
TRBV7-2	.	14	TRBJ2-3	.	CASSFAARADTQYF	TGTGCCAGCAGCTTCGCGGCGCGTGCGGATACGCAGTATTTT
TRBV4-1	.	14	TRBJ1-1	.	CASSPVFENTEAFF	TGCGCCAGCAGCCCCGTCTTTGAGAACACTGAAGCTTTCTTT
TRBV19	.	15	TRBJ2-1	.	CASGLTVGTYNEQFF	TGTGCCAGTGGCCTCACGGTGGGGACCTACAATGAGCAGTTCTTC
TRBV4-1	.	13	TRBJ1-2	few	CASSQIQFYGYTF	TGCGCCAGCAGCCAAATCCAGTTCTATGGCTACACCTTC
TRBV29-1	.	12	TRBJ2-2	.	CSVEVVAGELFF	TGCAGCGTTGAGGTAGTGGCCGGGGAGCTGTTTTTT
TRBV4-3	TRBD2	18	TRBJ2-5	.	CASSQEGTSGGRGETQYF	TGCGCCAGCAGCCAAGAGGGGACTAGCGGGGGCCGGGGAGAGACCCAGTACTTC
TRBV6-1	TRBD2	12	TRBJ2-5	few	CASKASGETQYF	TGTGCCAGCAAGGCTAGCGGGGAGACCCAGTACTTC
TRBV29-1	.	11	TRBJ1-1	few	CSVEDPAEAFF	TGCAGCGTTGAAGATCCGGCCGAAGCTTTCTTT
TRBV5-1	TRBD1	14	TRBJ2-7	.	CASNLGQGAYEQYF	TGCGCCAGCAACCTGGGACAGGGGGCCTACGAGCAGTACTTC
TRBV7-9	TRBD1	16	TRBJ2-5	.	CASSPRDSRRRETQYF	TGTGCCAGCAGCCCCCGGGACAGTAGGAGAAGGGAGACCCAGTACTTC
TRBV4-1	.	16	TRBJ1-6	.	CASSQGPPGRYSPLHF	TGCGCCAGCAGCCAAGGTCCCCCGGGGAGGTATTCACCCCTCCACTTT
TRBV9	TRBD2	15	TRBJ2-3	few	CASSPLAGGPDTQYF	TGTGCCAGCAGCCCCCTGGCGGGGGGGCCAGATACGCAGTATTTT
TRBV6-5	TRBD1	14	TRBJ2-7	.	CASSYQRTGGEQYF	TGTGCCAGCAGTTACCAACGGACAGGGGGCGAGCAGTACTTC
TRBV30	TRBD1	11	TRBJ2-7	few	CAWNRGMEQYF	TGTGCCTGGAACAGGGGAATGGAGCAGTACTTC
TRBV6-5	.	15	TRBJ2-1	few	CASSYGLEGRNEQFF	TGTGCCAGCAGTTACGGGTTGGAGGGGCGCAATGAGCAGTTCTTC
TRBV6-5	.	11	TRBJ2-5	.	CASGLGETQYF	TGTGCCAGCGGTTTGGGGGAGACCCAGTACTTC
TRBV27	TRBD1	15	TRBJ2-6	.	CASRDSDSGANVLTF	TGTGCCAGCCGGGACAGTGACTCTGGGGCCAACGTCCTGACTTTC
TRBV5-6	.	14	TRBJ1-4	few	CASSSDGTNEKLFF	TGTGCCAGCAGCTCAGACGGGACTAATGAAAAACTGTTTTTT
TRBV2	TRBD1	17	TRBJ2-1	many	CASSVPRTGSSYNEQFF	TGTGCCAGCAGTGTCCCCCGGACAGGTAGCTCCTACAATGAGCAGTTCTTC
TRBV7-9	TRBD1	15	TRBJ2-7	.	CASSLRAGGGYEQYF	TGTGCCAGCAGCTTGAGGGCAGGGGGCGGCTACGAGCAGTACTTC
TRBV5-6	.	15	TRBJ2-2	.	CASSLKGVGTGELFF	TGTGCCAGCAGCTTGAAAGGGGTCGGTACCGGGGAGCTGTTTTTT
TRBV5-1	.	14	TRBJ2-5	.	CASSLVHPQETQYF	TGCGCCAGCAGCTTGGTACACCCGCAAGAGACCCAGTACTTC
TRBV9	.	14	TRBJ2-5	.	CASSDPGKQETQYF	TGTGCCAGCAGCGACCCGGGAAAGCAAGAGACCCAGTACTTC
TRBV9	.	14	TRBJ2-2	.	CASTPGGNTGELFF	TGTGCCAGCACCCCAGGAGGAAACACCGGGGAGCTGTTTTTT
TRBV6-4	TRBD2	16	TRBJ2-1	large	CASSETAGGHSNEQFF	TGTGCCAGCAGTGAAACCGCGGGGGGGCACAGTAATGAGCAGTTCTTC
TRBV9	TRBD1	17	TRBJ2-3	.	CASSTGQGLPSTDTQYF	TGTGCCAGCAGCACGGGACAGGGGCTTCCGAGCACAGATACGCAGTATTTT
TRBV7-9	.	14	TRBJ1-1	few	CASSPPGEGREAFF	TGTGCCAGCAGCCCACCTGGGGAGGGCCGGGAAGCTTTCTTT
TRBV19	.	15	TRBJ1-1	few	CASKVDGYWNTEAFF	TGTGCCAGTAAGGTAGACGGATACTGGAACACTGAAGCTTTCTTT
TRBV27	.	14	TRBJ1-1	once	CASSLYRLNTEAFF	TGTGCCAGCAGTTTATACAGGTTGAACACTGAAGCTTTCTTT
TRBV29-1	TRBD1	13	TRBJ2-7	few	CSVGTGGRYEQYF	TGCAGCGTTGGGACAGGGGGCCGCTACGAGCAGTACTTC
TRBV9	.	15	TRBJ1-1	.	CASSVMEGMNTEAFF	TGTGCCAGCAGCGTGATGGAGGGAATGAACACTGAAGCTTTCTTT
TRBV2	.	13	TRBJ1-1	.	CARFDLVNTEAFF	TGTGCCAGATTCGATTTGGTGAACACTGAAGCTTTCTTT
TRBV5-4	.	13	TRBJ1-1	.	CASSLGGDYEAFF	TGTGCCAGCAGCTTAGGGGGGGACTATGAAGCTTTCTTT
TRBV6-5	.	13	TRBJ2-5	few	CASSEAGQETQYF	TGTGCCAGCTCCGAGGCTGGGCAAGAGACCCAGTACTTC
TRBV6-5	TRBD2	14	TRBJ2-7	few	CASSYGASGYEQYF	TGTGCCAGCAGTTACGGAGCTAGCGGGTACGAGCAGTACTTC
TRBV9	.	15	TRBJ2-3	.	CASSVDPRRTDTQYF	TGTGCCAGCAGCGTAGATCCCCGGAGAACAGATACGCAGTATTTT
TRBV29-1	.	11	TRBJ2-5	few	CSVGLGETQYF	TGCAGCGTTGGGCTCGGGGAGACCCAGTACTTC
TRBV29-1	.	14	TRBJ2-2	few	CSVGMTENTGELFF	TGCAGCGTTGGAATGACAGAGAACACCGGGGAGCTGTTTTTT
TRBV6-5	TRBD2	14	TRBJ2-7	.	CASSYGGGTYEQYF	TGTGCCAGCAGTTATGGGGGAGGGACCTACGAGCAGTACTTC
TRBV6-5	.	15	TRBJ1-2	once	CASRSRAPSNYGYTF	TGTGCCAGCAGATCCCGGGCCCCTTCTAACTATGGCTACACCTTC
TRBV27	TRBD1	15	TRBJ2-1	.	CASSAGQGAYNEQFF	TGTGCCAGCAGCGCCGGACAGGGGGCATACAATGAGCAGTTCTTC
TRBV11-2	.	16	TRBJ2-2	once	CASRKLSEGPAGELFF	TGTGCCAGCAGAAAACTCAGCGAGGGGCCGGCCGGGGAGCTGTTTTTT
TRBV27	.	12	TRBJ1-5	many	CASSPRGGPQHF	TGTGCCAGCAGTCCCCGTGGCGGGCCCCAGCATTTT
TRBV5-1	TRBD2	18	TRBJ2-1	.	CASSKGLAGMSSYNEQFF	TGCGCCAGCAGCAAGGGACTAGCGGGAATGAGCTCCTACAATGAGCAGTTCTTC
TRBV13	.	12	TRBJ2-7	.	CASSSFTYEQYF	TGTGCCAGCAGCTCGTTCACCTACGAGCAGTACTTC
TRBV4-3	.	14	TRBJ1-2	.	CASSQDIEDYGYTF	TGCGCCAGCAGCCAAGACATTGAAGACTATGGCTACACCTTC
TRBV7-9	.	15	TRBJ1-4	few	CASSLTPPGDEKLFF	TGTGCCAGCAGCTTAACGCCGCCAGGTGATGAAAAACTGTTTTTT
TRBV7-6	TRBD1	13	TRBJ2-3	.	CASVTGGRDTQYF	TGTGCCAGTGTGACAGGGGGCCGGGATACGCAGTATTTT
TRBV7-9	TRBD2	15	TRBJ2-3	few	CASSFLAGGPDTQYF	TGTGCCAGCAGTTTCCTAGCGGGGGGTCCAGATACGCAGTATTTT
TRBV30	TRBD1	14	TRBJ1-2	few	CAWISDRARYGYTF	TGTGCCTGGATTTCAGACAGGGCCAGATATGGCTACACCTTC
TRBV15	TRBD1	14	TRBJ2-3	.	CATSRQGGTDTQYF	TGTGCCACCAGCAGACAGGGGGGCACAGATACGCAGTATTTT
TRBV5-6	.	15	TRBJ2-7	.	CASSLAGRVSYEQYF	TGTGCCAGCAGCCTCGCCGGCAGGGTCTCCTACGAGCAGTACTTC
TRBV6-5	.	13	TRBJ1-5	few	CASSHGLGQPQHF	TGTGCCAGCAGCCATGGGCTCGGTCAGCCCCAGCATTTT
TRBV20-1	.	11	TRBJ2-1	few	CSASERNEQFF	TGCAGTGCTAGTGAAAGGAATGAGCAGTTCTTC
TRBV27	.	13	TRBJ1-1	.	CASSYRTGSEAFF	TGTGCCAGCAGTTACAGGACCGGGAGTGAAGCTTTCTTT
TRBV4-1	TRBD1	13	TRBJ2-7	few	CASSPRQGVEQYF	TGCGCCAGCAGCCCAAGACAGGGGGTCGAGCAGTACTTC
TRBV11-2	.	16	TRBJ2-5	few	CASSPSGWGSQETQYF	TGTGCCAGCAGCCCATCTGGGTGGGGATCCCAAGAGACCCAGTACTTC